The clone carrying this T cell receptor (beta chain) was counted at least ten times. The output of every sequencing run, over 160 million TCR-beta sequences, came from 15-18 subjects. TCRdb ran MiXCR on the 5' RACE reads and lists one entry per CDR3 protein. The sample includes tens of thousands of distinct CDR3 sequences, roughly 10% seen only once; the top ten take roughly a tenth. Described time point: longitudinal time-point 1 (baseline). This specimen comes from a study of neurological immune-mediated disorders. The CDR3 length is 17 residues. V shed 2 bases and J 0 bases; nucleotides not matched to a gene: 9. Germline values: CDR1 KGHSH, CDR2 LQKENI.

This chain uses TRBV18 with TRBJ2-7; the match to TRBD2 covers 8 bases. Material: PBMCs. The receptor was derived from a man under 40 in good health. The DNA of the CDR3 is TGTGCCAGCTCACCAACAACTAGCGGATTTAGCTCCTACGAGCAGTACTTC. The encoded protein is CASSPTTSGFSSYEQYF.